The 16 T cell receptor beta chains below were found in one sample sequenced in a study of identical twins. TCRdb re-derived calls from the 5' RACE reads in MiXCR, one entry per CDR3 protein. The sample consists of about 660,000 distinct CDR3 sequences, 8.6% of them appearing once. These same records also appear under a second study, on yellow fever vaccine responses in identical twins.

Material for sequencing was PBMCs. Every receptor here comes from a young woman in good health.

The chain uses TRBV2 and TRBJ1-1; a possible D gene is TRBD1 (5 bases). This CDR3 has 13 residues. Germline V gene sequence: CDR1 SNHLY, CDR2 FYNNEI. The V end was cut by 7 bases, the J end by 3 bases, with 12 bases between. CDR3 region: CASNGDGHTEAFF. The CDR3, as DNA: TGTGCCAGCAATGGGGACGGACACACTGAAGCTTTCTTT. The full variable domain, its missing parts supplied by reference TRBV2 and TRBJ1-1, is EPEVTQTPSHQVTQMGQEVILRCVPISNHLYFYWYRQILGQKVEFLVSFYNNEISEKSEIFDDQFSVERPDGSNFTLKIRSTKLEDSAMYFCASNGDGHTEAFFGQGTRLTVV.

The rearrangement joins TRBV7-9 to TRBJ2-2, with a possible D match to TRBD2 (7 bases). Germline V gene sequence: CDR1 SEHNR, CDR2 FQNEAQ (reference sequence). Trimming removed 8 bases from V and 5 bases from J, with 18 bases in between. This CDR3 has 15 residues. This CDR3 reads CASGPGGPRTGELFF. The CDR3 nucleotides are TGTGCCAGCGGTCCGGGGGGCCCGAGAACCGGGGAGCTGTTTTTT. The variable domain in full, with the rest retrieved from reference TRBV7-9 and TRBJ2-2, is DTGVSQNPRHKITKRGQNVTFRCDPISEHNRLYWYRQTLGQGPEFLTYFQNEAQLEKSRLLSDRFSAERPKGSFSTLEIQRTEQGDSAMYLCASGPGGPRTGELFFGEGSRLTVL.

This clonotype has at least ten counts. The chain is built from TRBV5-1 and TRBJ1-6, with 11 nucleotides matching TRBD1. CDR1 is SGHRS, CDR2 YFSETQ, per germline. The V and J ends lost 1 base and 9 bases, in that order; junction bases with no gene match: 6. The CDR3 sequence is 16 residues long. The CDR3 spells CASSLTGTGGSSPLHF. The DNA for the CDR3 is TGCGCCAGCAGCTTGACCGGGACAGGGGGTTCTTCACCCCTCCACTTT.

This clonotype showed up many times. The CDR3 sequence is CASQQELMNTEAFF. CDR3 DNA sequence: TGTGCCAGTCAACAGGAACTGATGAACACTGAAGCTTTCTTT. The chain carries TRBV6-1 and TRBJ1-1; weak D call: TRBD1 (5 bases). CDR1 MNHNS and CDR2 SASEGT come from the germline V gene. The germline V and J ends were trimmed by 9 bases and 0 bases, with 14 bases remaining between them. The CDR3 extends over 14 amino acids.

This clonotype occurred many times. CDR3 residues: CSVEEIGRGTGELFF. In DNA form, the CDR3 reads TGCAGCGTTGAAGAAATCGGGAGGGGAACCGGGGAGCTGTTTTTT. V and J are TRBV29-1 and TRBJ2-2; TRBD2 matches 8 bases. The CDR3 is 15 residues long. V lost 0 bases, J lost 5 bases, and 5 bases stayed unmatched. The germline V gene has CDR1 SQVTM and CDR2 ANQGSEA.

This clonotype was counted ten times or more. The chain uses TRBV12-3 or TRBV12-4 and TRBJ2-1; the D is unclear. This CDR3 is built from 13 residues. Trimming pared 2 bases from V and 6 bases from J, leaving 8 bases between. CDR3 protein: CASSLLSFNEQFF. The CDR3 DNA sequence: TGTGCCAGCAGTTTACTCTCTTTCAATGAGCAGTTCTTC.

This clonotype came up many times. The rearrangement uses TRBV12-3 or TRBV12-4 and TRBJ2-3; TRBD2 agrees at 14 bases. This CDR3 is built from 18 residues. V lost 5 bases and J lost 5; bases outside the gene matches: 12. The CDR3 sequence: CASSPGTSGGPWRDTQYF. CDR3 in DNA: TGTGCCAGCAGTCCCGGGACTAGCGGGGGACCTTGGCGAGATACGCAGTATTTT.

J is TRBJ2-3 and V is TRBV20-1, with TRBD2 matching over 9 bases. The CDR3 extends over 14 amino acids. In germline, CDR1 is DFQATT, CDR2 SNEGSKA (reference sequence). Unmatched junction bases numbered 5, after V lost 2 bases and J lost 5 bases. CDR3 residues: CSARSGLAGDTQYF. CDR3 sequence (DNA): TGCAGTGCTAGATCGGGACTAGCAGGAGATACGCAGTATTTT.

The chain combines TRBV7-8 with TRBJ2-3; D is perhaps TRBD2 (6 bases). There are 16 residues in the CDR3. Per the germline V gene, CDR1 is SGHVS and CDR2 is FQNEAQ. Between the trimmed V and J ends, which lost 2 bases and 1 base, there was a span of 13 bases. CDR3: CASSLRARGGTDTQYF. CDR3 nucleotide sequence: TGTGCCAGCAGCTTACGAGCGCGGGGAGGCACAGATACGCAGTATTTT.

The chain employs TRBV21-1 and TRBJ2-1; the table calls TRBD2, which could not be checked here. TRBV21-1 is a recognized pseudogene. The CDR3 is made up of 17 amino acids. CDR3 residues: CASSLSVAGPTYNEQFF. Written as DNA, the CDR3 is TGTGCCAGCAGCCTGTCGGTGGCAGGGCCCACTTACAATGAGCAGTTCTTC.

This clonotype was counted ten times or more. The genes are TRBV4-1 and TRBJ2-7; a possible D gene is TRBD1 (6 bases). Germline V gene data show CDR1 as MGHRA and CDR2 as YSYEKL. Trimming stripped 6 bases from V and 5 bases from J, with 17 bases between. This CDR3 has 14 amino acids. This CDR3 reads CASSEAGAGNEQYF. The CDR3 DNA sequence: TGCGCCAGCAGTGAGGCAGGGGCTGGTAACGAGCAGTACTTC.

V usage is TRBV9 and J usage is TRBJ2-7; 7 bases line up with TRBD1. The CDR3 is 16 amino acids. CDR1 SGDLS and CDR2 YYNGEE come from the germline V gene. Losses at the gene ends were 4 bases for V and 6 bases for J; bases not matched to a gene: 16. CDR3 amino acids: CASSPGQSTHRGEQYF. The CDR3 bases are TGTGCCAGCAGCCCGGGCCAGTCGACTCACAGGGGCGAGCAGTACTTC.

This clonotype was counted at least ten times. The chain carries TRBV6-1 and TRBJ2-3; 9 nucleotides agree with TRBD2. The J segment lost 4 bases and the V segment lost 0 bases, leaving 2 bases of the junction unmatched. The CDR3 extends over 15 amino acids. The germline V gene encodes CDR1 MNHNS and CDR2 SASEGT. The CDR3 spells CASSEASGSPDTQYF. CDR3 coding DNA: TGTGCCAGCAGTGAAGCTAGCGGGAGCCCAGATACGCAGTATTTT.

This clonotype was seen only a few times. The J gene is TRBJ2-3, the V gene TRBV28; 9 nucleotides match TRBD1. This CDR3 contains 14 residues. The V gene's germline CDR1 is MDHEN and CDR2 SYDVKM. Unmatched junction bases numbered 6, after V lost 9 bases and J lost 2 bases. The DNA of the CDR3 is TGTGCCAGTGCCGGGACAGGGCACACAGATACGCAGTATTTT. It translates to CASAGTGHTDTQYF.

This clonotype was seen only a few times. The chain carries TRBV12-3 or TRBV12-4 and TRBJ1-6, with D possibly being TRBD1 (6 bases). This CDR3 comprises 14 residues. V shed 7 bases and J shed 7 bases, with 14 bases lying between them. The CDR3 is CASTPGARNSPLHF. The CDR3 region has the DNA TGTGCCAGCACCCCGGGGGCGCGGAATTCACCCCTCCACTTT.

The rearrangement joins TRBV6-2 or TRBV6-3 to TRBJ2-3; 15 bases match TRBD2. The V gene end was trimmed by 7 bases and the J gene end by 4 bases; junction bases not matched to a gene: 15. Germline V gene data show CDR1 as MNHEY and CDR2 as SVGEGT. CDR3 length: 19 residues. Here the CDR3 reads CASTLTRTSGRAFADTQYF. The CDR3 DNA is TGTGCCAGCACTCTTACCCGGACTAGCGGGAGGGCCTTTGCAGATACGCAGTATTTT.